This T cell receptor beta chain originates from a study of blood T cell repertoires in COVID-19 (dated by TCRdb to the early 2020s). At the level of the whole study: Samples covering the acute and convalescent phases of COVID-19 were provided by collaborators in the United States, Italy and Spain. The material from the prospective study consisted of cDNA or gDNA derived from T cells, B-cell-depleted T cells, or PBMCs. Where available, HLA class I and class II types were obtained from metadata supplied by the sample provider rather than from assay-based typing. Nearly every sample came with metadata listing a de-identified subject ID, COVID-19 status, age in years and sex. Deeply sampled blood TCRbeta repertoires from subjects exposed to, actively infected with, or recovered from COVID-19 were included in the dataset. The samples were drawn from the first 160 participants of the ongoing ImmuneRACE study and from over 950 subjects provided by 6 global collaborators. A freely available public database, intended as a resource for researchers studying the immune response to SARS-CoV-2, is where the repertoires were released.

Relative to germline, V is missing 0 bases and J is missing 6 bases, with 1 base of the junction outside any gene match. From its cysteine to its phenylalanine, the CDR3 spans 15 amino acids. The DNA shown is the 45-base CDR3, in frame from base 1. Per the germline V gene, MNHEY is the CDR1 and SVGAGI is the CDR2. One collaborating source in Seattle enrolled patients while the patients were actively infected and followed the patients over time throughout the course of disease. Whole blood was collected in K2EDTA tubes by collaborating institutions according to the institutions' own protocols. Collaborator samples were shipped for TCRbeta analysis as frozen whole blood, isolated PBMCs, or DNA extracted from either sample type. Here is what the overall study found, with its caveats: The amount of clinical and demographic metadata varied by source and participant and was provided uncurated.

TCRbeta CDR3 regions were amplified from genomic DNA by means of the immunoSEQ Assay, a bias-controlled multiplex PCR. The authors' pipeline ran thus. The number of nucleated cells in each sample was estimated by amplification of reference gene primers within the assay. To quantify the absolute abundance of each unique TCRbeta CDR3 rearrangement, sequence reads were collapsed and filtered. For each sample, productive Simpson clonality was calculated by taking the square root of Simpson's diversity index across productive rearrangements. What TCRdb holds here is the immuneACCESS table cut down to in-frame rearrangements. Part of the clones is not present; checked against another copy, under half of the missing clones reflect an unresolved V gene, and the others are unexplained. Clonal size and the V and J genes are those of that table, whereas D and trimming came from the DNA. The sample yields some 350,000 clones; over 70% were counted once. Jointly, the top ten make up under 6.5% of the sample.

Notes on this clone: It has no known antigen specificity. Qualities for individual bases were not recorded, and no much larger clone is one base off.

The chain employs TRBV6-5 and TRBJ2-5, and 13 junctional nucleotides match TRBD2. The sample comprised peripheral blood. This TCR was sampled from a woman aged 45-60 years with COVID-19, enrolled during active disease. The CDR3 protein: CASSYSTSGRQTQYF. Here is the DNA: TGTGCCAGCAGTTACTCGACTAGCGGGAGGCAGACCCAGTACTTC.